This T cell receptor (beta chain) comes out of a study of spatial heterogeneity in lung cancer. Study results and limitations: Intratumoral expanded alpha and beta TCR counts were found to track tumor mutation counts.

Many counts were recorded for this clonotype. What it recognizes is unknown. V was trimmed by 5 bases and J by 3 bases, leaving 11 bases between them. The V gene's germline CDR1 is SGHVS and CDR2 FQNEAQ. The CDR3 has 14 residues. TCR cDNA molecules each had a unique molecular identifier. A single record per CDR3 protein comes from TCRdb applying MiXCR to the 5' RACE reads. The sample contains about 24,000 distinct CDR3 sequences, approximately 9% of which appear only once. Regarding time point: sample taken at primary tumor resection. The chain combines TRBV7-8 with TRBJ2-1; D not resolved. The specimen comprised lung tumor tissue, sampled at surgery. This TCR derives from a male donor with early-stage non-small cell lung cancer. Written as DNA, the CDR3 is TGTGCCAGCAGCCCCCGGATTAGCTACAATGAGCAGTTCTTC. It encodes CASSPRISYNEQFF.